Presented here are 32 T cell receptor beta chains from one specimen sequenced in a study of shared clonotypes between healthy human individuals. Naive CD8 cells lacked CD45RO, underwent positive selection for CCR7 and left out terminally differentiated effector memory CD45RA+ cells. Method: immunoSEQ multiplex PCR; TCRdb's copy keeps in-frame clones and lacks some. The profile shows fewer than 800,000 clones, roughly 94% of them singletons. Sequenced input: naive CD8+ T cells sorted from blood. These receptors originate from a man in his thirties or forties in good health.

The rearrangement uses TRBV9 and TRBJ2-4; D is ambiguous. V lost 0 bases and J 10 bases, leaving 8 bases between the germline ends. The CDR3 totals 12 residues. Germline lookup yields CDR1 SGDLS and CDR2 YYNGEE. The CDR3 DNA reads as TGTGCCAGCAGCGTAGGAAGTGGGATTCAGTACTTC. Its translation is CASSVGSGIQYF.

The genes are TRBV28 and TRBJ2-7; 9 nucleotides align to TRBD1. The trim removed 3 bases at V and 5 bases at J, leaving 2 bases unmatched. The CDR3 length is 13 residues. Germline loops: CDR1 MDHEN, CDR2 SYDVKM. CDR3 in amino acids: CASSFDRGNEQYF. CDR3 bases: TGTGCCAGCAGTTTCGACAGGGGGAACGAGCAGTACTTC.

The chain carries TRBV19 and TRBJ1-1; D possibly corresponds to TRBD1 (5 bases). This CDR3 has 14 amino acids. The germline CDR1 and CDR2 sequences are LNHDA and SQIVND (reference sequence). V was trimmed by 2 bases and J by 8 bases, leaving 15 bases between them. In DNA, the CDR3 is TGTGCCAGTAGTATAAGCGAGGGGCATGCGGAAGCTTTCTTT. It encodes CASSISEGHAEAFF.

This chain uses TRBV5-5 with TRBJ2-7; 10 nucleotides match TRBD1. With 0 bases clipped from V and 3 bases from J, the junction kept 9 bases outside the gene matches. Germline lookup yields CDR1 SGHKS and CDR2 YYEKEE (reference sequence). The CDR3 runs 17 residues. CDR3 DNA: TGTGCCAGCAGCTTGGCAGGGGGACAGGGGACCATCTACGAGCAGTACTTC. Translated: CASSLAGGQGTIYEQYF.

The chain is built from TRBV7-9 and TRBJ2-3, with TRBD2 matching over 12 bases. Germline V gene sequence: CDR1 SEHNR, CDR2 FQNEAQ (reference sequence). V was pared by 4 bases and J by 2 bases, with 1 base of the junction left unmatched. The CDR3 is made up of 15 amino acids. CDR3 coding DNA: TGTGCCAGCAGCTGGACTAGCGGGGACACAGATACGCAGTATTTT. It translates to CASSWTSGDTDTQYF.

The gene calls are TRBV7-6 and TRBJ2-2; 7 nucleotides line up with TRBD1. Germline CDR1 reads SGHVS; CDR2 reads FNYEAQ. V shed 4 bases and J 0 bases; nucleotides not matched to a gene: 5. CDR3 length: 16 amino acids. The CDR3 bases are TGTGCCAGCAGCTCACTGGGGACAGCGAACACCGGGGAGCTGTTTTTT. Amino acid sequence: CASSSLGTANTGELFF.

V is TRBV5-6 and J is TRBJ2-1, with D hard to call. The germline V gene encodes CDR1 SGHDT and CDR2 YYEEEE. Trimming left V 0 bases short and J 8 bases short, with 9 bases between. The CDR3 covers 13 residues. Here the CDR3 DNA reads TGTGCCAGCAGCTTGGCCAATCGGCATGAGCAGTTCTTC. It specifies CASSLANRHEQFF.

This chain links TRBV9 with TRBJ2-7; 7 bases agree with TRBD2. With 4 bases clipped from V and 5 bases from J, the junction kept 9 bases outside the gene matches. The CDR3 contains 14 residues. The V gene's germline CDR1 is SGDLS and CDR2 YYNGEE. The CDR3 region is CASSPRTSRNEQYF. DNA for the CDR3: TGTGCCAGCAGCCCGCGGACTAGTCGCAACGAGCAGTACTTC.

The J gene is TRBJ2-2, the V gene TRBV5-4; 13 bases agree with TRBD2. The CDR3 loop spans 16 amino acids. V gave up 3 bases and J gave up 5 bases; unmatched junction bases: 4. Germline CDR1 SGHNT, CDR2 YYREEE (reference sequence). The CDR3 sequence is CASSSGLAGPTGELFF. CDR3 sequence (DNA): TGTGCCAGCAGCTCGGGACTAGCGGGACCTACCGGGGAGCTGTTTTTT.

This clone came up once. The chain has TRBV7-9 and TRBJ2-3; TRBD1 matches 7 bases. With 3 bases clipped from V and 2 bases from J, the junction kept 5 bases outside the gene matches. Germline V lookup: CDR1 SEHNR, CDR2 FQNEAQ (reference sequence). The CDR3 contains 15 residues. The CDR3 nucleotides are TGTGCCAGCAGCTTCCCCGACAGGGCCACAGATACGCAGTATTTT. This codes for CASSFPDRATDTQYF.

This chain joins TRBV7-9 and TRBJ2-1, with 12 bases fitting TRBD2. The CDR3 totals 18 residues. The germline gives CDR1 SEHNR, CDR2 FQNEAQ (reference sequence). J was trimmed by 6 bases and V by 3 bases; bases with no gene match: 12. The CDR3 spells CASSFPNSLAGGPNEQFF. DNA of the CDR3: TGTGCCAGCAGCTTCCCGAACTCTCTAGCGGGAGGGCCCAATGAGCAGTTCTTC.

The chain uses TRBV11-2 and TRBJ2-2; 11 nucleotides match TRBD2. The germline V gene encodes CDR1 SGHAT and CDR2 FQNNGV. The CDR3 has 17 residues. J was trimmed by 4 bases and V by 5 bases; bases with no gene match: 9. The CDR3 region has the DNA TGTGCCAGCAGCCCCCTGGGACTAGCGGCCTCCACCGGGGAGCTGTTTTTT. Translated, it gives CASSPLGLAASTGELFF.

The J gene is TRBJ2-2, the V gene TRBV7-6; 12 positions match TRBD1. The CDR3 runs to 19 residues. Per germline, CDR1 SGHVS and CDR2 FNYEAQ. Trimming removed 1 base from V and 5 bases from J; junction bases left unmatched: 11. The CDR3 is CASSLEEGQGASLTGELFF. In nucleotides, the CDR3 is TGTGCCAGCAGCTTAGAGGAGGGACAGGGGGCAAGTTTGACCGGGGAGCTGTTTTTT.

The genes are TRBV27 and TRBJ2-7; TRBD1 agrees at 8 bases. This CDR3 is built from 15 residues. Germline trimming cut 5 bases from V and 3 bases from J; bases unmatched to any gene: 9. CDR1 MNHEY and CDR2 SMNVEV come from the germline V gene (reference sequence). The CDR3 region is CASSTTGQAYYEQYF. The CDR3 nucleotides read TGTGCCAGCAGTACGACGGGACAGGCCTACTACGAGCAGTACTTC.

The sample holds a few counts of this clone. This CDR3 is CASSSGYEQYF. The CDR3 DNA sequence: TGTGCCAGCAGCTCGGGCTACGAGCAGTACTTC. The chain is built from TRBV28 and TRBJ2-7, with no clear D. Between the trimmed V and J ends, which lost 6 bases and 3 bases, there was a span of 6 bases. There are 11 residues in the CDR3. CDR1 and CDR2 from the germline V gene are MDHEN and SYDVKM.

The V call is TRBV9, the J call TRBJ1-1; TRBD1 matches at 7 bases. The CDR3 loop spans 13 amino acids. The V gene's germline CDR1 is SGDLS and CDR2 YYNGEE. V gave up 4 bases and J gave up 5 bases; unmatched junction bases: 5. CDR3 nucleotide sequence: TGTGCCAGCAGCTTGACAGGGAGGACTGAAGCTTTCTTT. Protein: CASSLTGRTEAFF.

The chain combines TRBV6-5 with TRBJ1-1; no reliable D call. The ends were cut back, 2 bases at V and 1 base at J, with 5 bases in the middle. Germline CDR1 and CDR2: MNHEY and SVGAGI. The CDR3 runs to 13 residues. The CDR3 region has the DNA TGTGCCAGCAGTTACATGGGGAACACTGAAGCTTTCTTT. Translated: CASSYMGNTEAFF.

This chain connects TRBV28 to TRBJ2-2; 7 nucleotides align to TRBD1. The CDR3 sequence is 15 residues long. J gave up 7 bases and V 6 bases, and 11 bases lay outside the gene matches. Germline V gives CDR1 MDHEN, CDR2 SYDVKM. For the CDR3, the DNA is TGTGCCAGCAGCCCCGCGACAGGGTCGGTCGGGGAGCTGTTTTTT. It translates to CASSPATGSVGELFF. Combining the CDR3 with reference TRBV28 and TRBJ2-2 gives the whole variable domain DVKVTQSSRYLVKRTGEKVFLECVQDMDHENMFWYRQDPGLGLRLIYFSYDVKMKEKGDIPEGYSVSREKKERFSLILESASTNQTSMYLCASSPATGSVGELFFGEGSRLTVL.

The CDR3 coding sequence is TGTGCCAGCAGGACCGCCGGCATCTACGAAGGGCAGTACTTC. This gives the protein CASRTAGIYEGQYF. This chain links TRBV2 with TRBJ2-7; D uncertain. Germline V lookup: CDR1 SNHLY, CDR2 FYNNEI. The ends were cut back, 6 bases at V and 9 bases at J, with 21 bases in the middle. This CDR3 has 14 residues.

The chain combines TRBV11-2 with TRBJ2-7; possibly TRBD2 for D (6 bases). The CDR3 loop spans 14 amino acids. CDR1 is SGHAT and CDR2 is FQNNGV in the germline V gene. V lost 3 bases and J 0 bases, leaving 9 bases between the germline ends. The CDR3: CASSFSGYSYEQYF. For the CDR3, the DNA is TGTGCCAGCAGCTTTAGCGGATACTCCTACGAGCAGTACTTC. Drawing the rest from reference TRBV11-2 and TRBJ2-7, the complete variable domain is EAGVAQSPRYKIIEKRQSVAFWCNPISGHATLYWYQQILGQGPKLLIQFQNNGVVDDSQLPKDRFSAERLKGVDSTLKIQPAKLEDSAVYLCASSFSGYSYEQYFGPGTRLTVT.

The chain recombines TRBV7-9 with TRBJ2-2; no reliable D call. This CDR3 is 12 amino acids long. Germline V gene sequence: CDR1 SEHNR, CDR2 FQNEAQ (reference sequence). V dropped 4 bases and J dropped 8 bases, with 8 bases sitting between them. The CDR3 reads CASSSLNGELFF. Written as DNA, the CDR3 is TGTGCCAGCAGCTCATTGAATGGGGAGCTGTTTTTT.

The chain carries TRBV4-2 and TRBJ2-5, with D possibly TRBD1 on 6 matching bases. The V end lost 4 bases, the J end lost 6 bases, and 18 bases lay between the germline ends. The CDR3 is 15 amino acids. In germline, CDR1 is LGHNA, CDR2 YNFKEQ. CDR3 coding DNA: TGTGCCAGCAGCCCCGCCTTAGGTGGGGGCCAGACCCAGTACTTC. Its protein product is CASSPALGGGQTQYF.

In regard to this clone: A junction boundary mismatches the germline segment, possibly from a read error. The V gene is TRBV28, the J gene TRBJ2-3; the match to TRBD2 covers 8 bases. The CDR3 contains 19 residues. Per the germline V gene, CDR1 is MDHEN and CDR2 is SYDVKM. The CDR3 DNA sequence: TGTGCCAGCACTTACCGAGAGCGGGAGCGGTTCGTTGGCACGGATACGCAGTATTTT. Encoded protein: CASTYRERERFVGTDTQYF.

This clone has a single count. The J gene is TRBJ2-3, the V gene TRBV7-2; D gene ambiguous. The germline gives CDR1 SGHTA, CDR2 FQGNSA. Trimming pared 2 bases from V and 5 bases from J, leaving 8 bases between. The CDR3 covers 13 residues. This CDR3 is CASSLSNGDTQYF. In DNA, the CDR3 is TGTGCCAGCAGCTTAAGTAACGGAGATACGCAGTATTTT.

As regards this clone: This CDR3 is also generated by other DNA sequences in the sample. This chain connects TRBV29-1 to TRBJ1-2; D remains ambiguous. Germline-derived CDR1 and CDR2 are SQVTM and ANQGSEA. This CDR3 spans 11 amino acids. V was trimmed by 0 bases and J by 8 bases, leaving 7 bases between them. The CDR3 coding sequence is TGCAGCGTTGAAGATAGGGTGGGCTACACCTTC. It yields the protein CSVEDRVGYTF.

Of note for this clone: This specimen includes other DNA sequences encoding the same CDR3. The V gene is TRBV9, the J gene TRBJ2-5; 12 bases agree with TRBD2. Per the germline V gene, CDR1 is SGDLS and CDR2 is YYNGEE. CDR3 length equals 16 residues. The junction had 5 bases not matched to a gene; V was cut back by 0 bases and J by 5 bases. The CDR3 sequence: CASSVEGLAGLETQYF. As DNA, the CDR3 is TGTGCCAGCAGCGTAGAGGGACTAGCGGGCCTCGAGACCCAGTACTTC.

The V gene is TRBV28, the J gene TRBJ2-1, with 8 bases matching TRBD1. Trimming cost V 6 bases and J 1 base; bases outside gene matches: 14. The CDR3 is 18 residues long. The germline gives CDR1 MDHEN, CDR2 SYDVKM. Here the CDR3 reads CASSHVRRDRPSYNEQFF. CDR3 coding DNA: TGTGCCAGCAGCCATGTCCGCCGGGACAGGCCGTCCTACAATGAGCAGTTCTTC.

CDR3 nucleotides: TGTGCCAGCAGGGACAGGGGAAATTTCGTCGAGCAGTACTTC. Its translation: CASRDRGNFVEQYF. V usage is TRBV28 and J usage is TRBJ2-7, with 9 bases matching TRBD1. In germline, CDR1 is MDHEN, CDR2 SYDVKM. V lost 6 bases to trimming and J lost 6 bases; unmatched junction nucleotides: 9. The CDR3 runs to 14 residues.

This chain links TRBV7-2 with TRBJ2-7, with a possible D match to TRBD2 (5 bases). Trimming left V 6 bases short and J 5 bases short, with 17 bases between. The germline V gene encodes CDR1 SGHTA and CDR2 FQGNSA. This CDR3 has 14 residues. The CDR3 reads CASRSIREYDEQYF. The DNA of the CDR3 is TGTGCCAGCAGGTCGATAAGGGAGTACGACGAGCAGTACTTC.

Here the CDR3 reads CASSATSLTLYGYTF. Here the CDR3 DNA reads TGTGCCAGCAGCGCCACCAGCCTAACACTCTATGGCTACACCTTC. The chain couples TRBV11-2 to TRBJ1-2; D unresolved. From germline, CDR1 is SGHAT and CDR2 FQNNGV. The CDR3 runs to 15 residues. The V and J ends lost 5 bases and 4 bases respectively, with 17 bases between them.

This chain joins TRBV28 and TRBJ2-1; D unclear. This CDR3 comprises 12 residues. Germline CDR1 is MDHEN and CDR2 is SYDVKM. The V and J ends lost 0 bases and 7 bases respectively, with 4 bases between them. This CDR3 is CASSLWANEQFF. For the CDR3, the DNA is TGTGCCAGCAGTTTATGGGCGAATGAGCAGTTCTTC. The complete variable domain, with remaining parts taken from reference TRBV28 and TRBJ2-1, reads DVKVTQSSRYLVKRTGEKVFLECVQDMDHENMFWYRQDPGLGLRLIYFSYDVKMKEKGDIPEGYSVSREKKERFSLILESASTNQTSMYLCASSLWANEQFFGPGTRLTVL.

The chain is built from TRBV5-8 and TRBJ2-7; D possibly corresponds to TRBD1 (6 bases). Germline CDR1 SGHTS, CDR2 YDEGEE. V lost 3 bases to trimming and J lost 1 base, with 17 bases between them. CDR3 length: 16 amino acids. The chain's CDR3 is CASSSYLDRISYEQYF. In DNA form, the CDR3 reads TGTGCCAGCAGCTCATACCTGGACAGAATATCCTACGAGCAGTACTTC.